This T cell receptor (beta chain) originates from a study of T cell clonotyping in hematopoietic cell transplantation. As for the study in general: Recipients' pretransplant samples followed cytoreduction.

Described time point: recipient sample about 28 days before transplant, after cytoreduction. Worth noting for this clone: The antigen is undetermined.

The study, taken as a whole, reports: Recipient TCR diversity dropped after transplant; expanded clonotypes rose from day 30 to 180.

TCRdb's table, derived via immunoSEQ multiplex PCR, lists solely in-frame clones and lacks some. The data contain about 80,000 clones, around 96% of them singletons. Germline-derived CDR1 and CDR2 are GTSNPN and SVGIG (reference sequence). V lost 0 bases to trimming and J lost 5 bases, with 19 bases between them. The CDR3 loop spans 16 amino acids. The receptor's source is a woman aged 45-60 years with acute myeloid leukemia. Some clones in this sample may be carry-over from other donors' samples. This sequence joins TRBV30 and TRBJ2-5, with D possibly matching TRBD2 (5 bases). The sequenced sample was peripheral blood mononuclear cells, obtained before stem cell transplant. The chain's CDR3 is CAWSVLSGILGETQYF. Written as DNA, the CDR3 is TGTGCCTGGAGTGTACTCTCCGGGATTCTCGGGGAGACCCAGTACTTC.